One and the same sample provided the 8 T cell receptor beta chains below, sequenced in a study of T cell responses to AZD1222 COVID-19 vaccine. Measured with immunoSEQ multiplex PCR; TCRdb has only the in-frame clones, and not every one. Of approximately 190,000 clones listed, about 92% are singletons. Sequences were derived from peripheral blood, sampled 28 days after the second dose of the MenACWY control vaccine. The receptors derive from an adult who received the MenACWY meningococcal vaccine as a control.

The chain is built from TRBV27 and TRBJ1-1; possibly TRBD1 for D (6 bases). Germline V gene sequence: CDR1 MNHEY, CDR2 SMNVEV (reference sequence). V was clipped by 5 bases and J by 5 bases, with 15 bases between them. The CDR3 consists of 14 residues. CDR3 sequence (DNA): TGTGCCAGCAGTCCTTACAGGGAGAGGACTGAAGCTTTCTTT. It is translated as CASSPYRERTEAFF.

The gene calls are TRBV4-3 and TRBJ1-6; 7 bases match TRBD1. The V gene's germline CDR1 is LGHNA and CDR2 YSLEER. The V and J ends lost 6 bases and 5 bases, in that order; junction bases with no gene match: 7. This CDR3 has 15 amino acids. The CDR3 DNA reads TGCGCCAGCAGGACAGGGTGGGGGGATAATTCACCCCTCCACTTT. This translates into CASRTGWGDNSPLHF.

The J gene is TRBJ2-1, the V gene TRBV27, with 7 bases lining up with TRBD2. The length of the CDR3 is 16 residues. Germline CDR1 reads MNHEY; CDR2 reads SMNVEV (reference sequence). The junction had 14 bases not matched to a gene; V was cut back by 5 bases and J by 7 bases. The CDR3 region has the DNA TGTGCCAGCAGTGGAGCGGGACCGCGAGGAGGGAATGAGCAGTTCTTC. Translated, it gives CASSGAGPRGGNEQFF.

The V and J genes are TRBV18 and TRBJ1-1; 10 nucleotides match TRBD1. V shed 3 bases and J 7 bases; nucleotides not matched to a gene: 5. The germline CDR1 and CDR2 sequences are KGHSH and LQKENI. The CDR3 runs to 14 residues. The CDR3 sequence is CASSPDRGSGEAFF. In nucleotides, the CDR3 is TGTGCCAGCTCACCGGACAGGGGGTCGGGTGAAGCTTTCTTT.

CDR3 in amino acids: CASSEEAVVTSGSPRETQYF. CDR3 nucleotides: TGTGCCAGCAGTGAAGAGGCAGTCGTCACTAGCGGGAGTCCTAGGGAGACCCAGTACTTC. J is TRBJ2-5 and V is TRBV6-1; 11 positions match TRBD2. Germline loops: CDR1 MNHNS, CDR2 SASEGT. This CDR3 region has 20 residues. V trimming: 1 base; J trimming: 5 bases; junction bases outside the gene matches: 18.

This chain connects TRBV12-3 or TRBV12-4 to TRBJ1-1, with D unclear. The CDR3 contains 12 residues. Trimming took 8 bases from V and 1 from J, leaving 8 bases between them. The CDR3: CASRPTNTEAFF. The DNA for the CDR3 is TGTGCCAGCCGGCCGACGAACACTGAAGCTTTCTTT.

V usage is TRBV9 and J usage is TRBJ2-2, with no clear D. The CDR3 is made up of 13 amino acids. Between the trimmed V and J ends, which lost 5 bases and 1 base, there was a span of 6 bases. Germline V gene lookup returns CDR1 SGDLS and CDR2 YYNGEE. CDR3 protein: CASSKMNTGELFF. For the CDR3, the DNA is TGTGCCAGCAGTAAGATGAACACCGGGGAGCTGTTTTTT.

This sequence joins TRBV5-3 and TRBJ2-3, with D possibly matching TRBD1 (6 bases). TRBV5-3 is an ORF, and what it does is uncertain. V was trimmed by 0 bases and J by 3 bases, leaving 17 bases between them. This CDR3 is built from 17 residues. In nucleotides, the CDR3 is TGTGCCAGAAGCTTGGCCACCCAGAGGGGGTGGACAGATACGCAGTATTTT. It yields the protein CARSLATQRGWTDTQYF.